This TCR beta chain was found in a study of cytomegalovirus exposure and HLA in healthy donors. Study-level findings and limits: Later, TCR association rates were found to vary by HLA locus, highest for DRB1 and lowest for HLA-C. What a later analysis reportedly showed was that an Asian-associated ancestry cluster had fewer N-insertions than the 666-donor mean. TCR beta chains numbering 150 to 200 were designated cytomegalovirus-associated.

Comments on this clone: Its antigen remains unknown.

V shed 3 bases and J 1 base; nucleotides not matched to a gene: 2. The CDR3 has 14 amino acids. Germline CDR1 SGHAT, CDR2 FQNNGV. Healthy individuals who donated bone marrow served as the donors. The primer mix had 60 Vbeta and 13 Jbeta primers. Assay: immunoSEQ multiplex PCR; the TCRdb copy retains only in-frame clones and omits some. Among around 120,000 clones listed, about 68% were seen once. Input material: PBMCs. The TCR comes from a woman in her forties or fifties in good health and CMV-seropositive. The chain joins TRBV11-2 to TRBJ1-1; 7 nucleotides align to TRBD1. CDR3 sequence reads: CASSFQGGNTEAFF. CDR3 DNA sequence: TGTGCCAGCAGCTTTCAGGGGGGGAACACTGAAGCTTTCTTT.